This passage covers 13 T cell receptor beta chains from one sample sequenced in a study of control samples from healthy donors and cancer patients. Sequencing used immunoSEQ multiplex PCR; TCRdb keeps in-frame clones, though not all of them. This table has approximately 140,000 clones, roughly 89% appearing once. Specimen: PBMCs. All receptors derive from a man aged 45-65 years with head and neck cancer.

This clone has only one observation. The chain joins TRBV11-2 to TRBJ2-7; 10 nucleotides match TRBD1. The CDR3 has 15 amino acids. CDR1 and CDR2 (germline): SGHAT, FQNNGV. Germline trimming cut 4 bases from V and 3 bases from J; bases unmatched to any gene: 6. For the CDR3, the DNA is TGTGCCAGCAGCTCCGGGGGACAGGGGCTCTACGAGCAGTACTTC. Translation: CASSSGGQGLYEQYF. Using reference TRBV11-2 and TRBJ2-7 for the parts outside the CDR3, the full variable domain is EAGVAQSPRYKIIEKRQSVAFWCNPISGHATLYWYQQILGQGPKLLIQFQNNGVVDDSQLPKDRFSAERLKGVDSTLKIQPAKLEDSAVYLCASSSGGQGLYEQYFGPGTRLTVT.

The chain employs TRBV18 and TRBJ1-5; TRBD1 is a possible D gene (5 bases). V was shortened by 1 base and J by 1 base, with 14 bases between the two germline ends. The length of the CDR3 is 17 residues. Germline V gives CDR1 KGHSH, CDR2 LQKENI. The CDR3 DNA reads TGTGCCAGCTCACCACAATCAGGGTCGACGAGCAATCAGCCCCAGCATTTT. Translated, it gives CASSPQSGSTSNQPQHF.

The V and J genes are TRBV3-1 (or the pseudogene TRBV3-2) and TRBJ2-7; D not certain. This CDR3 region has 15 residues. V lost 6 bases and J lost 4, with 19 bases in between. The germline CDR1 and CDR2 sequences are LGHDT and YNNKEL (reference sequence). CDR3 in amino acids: CASSQAPLGKYEQYF. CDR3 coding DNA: TGTGCCAGCAGTCAGGCACCCCTTGGGAAGTACGAGCAGTACTTC.

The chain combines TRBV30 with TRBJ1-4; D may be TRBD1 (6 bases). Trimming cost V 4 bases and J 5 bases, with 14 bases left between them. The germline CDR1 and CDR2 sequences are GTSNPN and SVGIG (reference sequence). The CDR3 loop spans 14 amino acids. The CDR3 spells CAWNRVGGNEKLFF. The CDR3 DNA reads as TGTGCCTGGAACAGGGTTGGAGGAAATGAAAAACTGTTTTTT.

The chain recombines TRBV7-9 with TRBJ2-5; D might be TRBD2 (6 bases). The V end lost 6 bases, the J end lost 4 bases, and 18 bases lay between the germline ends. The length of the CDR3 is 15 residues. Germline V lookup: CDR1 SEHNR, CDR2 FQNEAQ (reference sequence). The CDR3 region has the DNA TGTGCCAGCAGTTCCCTGGGGGGTTTATTAGAGACCCAGTACTTC. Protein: CASSSLGGLLETQYF.

The CDR3: CASSFYTAAQYF. CDR3 nucleotide sequence: TGTGCCAGCAGCTTCTACACGGCCGCGCAGTATTTT. The V call is TRBV7-2, the J call TRBJ2-3; D remains unclear. Germline V gives CDR1 SGHTA, CDR2 FQGNSA. CDR3 length: 12 amino acids. The germline V and J ends were trimmed by 3 bases and 10 bases, with 11 bases remaining between them.

The CDR3 bases are TGTGCCAGCAGTCTTTTCGGTACCGGGGAGCTGTTTTTT. Its translation: CASSLFGTGELFF. V and J are TRBV6-4 and TRBJ2-2; no definite D call. The V and J ends lost 5 bases and 5 bases respectively, with 9 bases between them. This CDR3 region has 13 residues. Germline CDR1 and CDR2: MRHNA and SNTAGT.

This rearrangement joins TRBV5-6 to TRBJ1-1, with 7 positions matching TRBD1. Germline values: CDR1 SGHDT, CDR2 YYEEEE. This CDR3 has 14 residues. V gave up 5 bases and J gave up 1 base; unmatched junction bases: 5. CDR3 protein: CASSLRDRNTEAFF. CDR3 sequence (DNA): TGTGCCAGCAGTTTGCGGGACAGGAACACTGAAGCTTTCTTT. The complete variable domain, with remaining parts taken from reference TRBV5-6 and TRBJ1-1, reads DAGVTQSPTHLIKTRGQQVTLRCSPKSGHDTVSWYQQALGQGPQFIFQYYEEEERQRGNFPDRFSGHQFPNYSSELNVNALLLGDSALYLCASSLRDRNTEAFFGQGTRLTVV.

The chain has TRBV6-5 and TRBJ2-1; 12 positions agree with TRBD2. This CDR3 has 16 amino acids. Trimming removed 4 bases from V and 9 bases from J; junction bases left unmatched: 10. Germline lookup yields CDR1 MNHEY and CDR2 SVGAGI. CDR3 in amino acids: CASSSRLAGEVGEQFF. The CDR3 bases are TGTGCCAGCAGTTCCCGACTAGCGGGAGAGGTGGGTGAGCAGTTCTTC.

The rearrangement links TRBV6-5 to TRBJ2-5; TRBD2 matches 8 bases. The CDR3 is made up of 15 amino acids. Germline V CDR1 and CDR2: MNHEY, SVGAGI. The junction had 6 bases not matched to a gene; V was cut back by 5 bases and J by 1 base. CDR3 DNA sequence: TGTGCCAGCAGTACTAGCGGAGTGATCCAAGAGACCCAGTACTTC. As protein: CASSTSGVIQETQYF.

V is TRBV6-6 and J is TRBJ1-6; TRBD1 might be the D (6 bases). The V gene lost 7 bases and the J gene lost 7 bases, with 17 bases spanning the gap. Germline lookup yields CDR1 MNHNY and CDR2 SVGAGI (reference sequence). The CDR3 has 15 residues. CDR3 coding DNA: TGTGCCAGCACCAGAACAGGGCTGGGCAATTCACCCCTCCACTTT. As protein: CASTRTGLGNSPLHF.

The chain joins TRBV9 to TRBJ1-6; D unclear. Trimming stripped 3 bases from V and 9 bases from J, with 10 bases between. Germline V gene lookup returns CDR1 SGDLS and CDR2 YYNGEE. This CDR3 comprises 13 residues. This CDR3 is CASSEGGSSPLHF. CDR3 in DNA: TGTGCCAGCAGCGAGGGCGGTAGTTCACCCCTCCACTTT.

CDR3: CASSSSTDNEQFF. Written as DNA, the CDR3 is TGTGCCAGCAGCTCATCGACTGACAATGAGCAGTTCTTC. The J gene is TRBJ2-1, the V gene TRBV11-2; D is undetermined. V lost 4 bases and J lost 5, with 9 bases in between. This CDR3 is built from 13 residues. Germline V gene data show CDR1 as SGHAT and CDR2 as FQNNGV.